Listed below are T cell receptor beta chains from one sample, sequenced in a study of blood T cell repertoires in COVID-19. Using immunoSEQ multiplex PCR, the repertoire was profiled, and TCRdb retains in-frame clones only, with some absent. The sample consists of about 120,000 clones, roughly 88% of them appearing once. The sequenced sample was peripheral blood. The receptors stem from a woman aged 80 or older with acute or convalescent COVID-19. Both conserved end residues are part of each CDR3. The D gene is left open where the match is weak. Size values are once, few and many counts, or a class for expanded clones, and some rows have none.

d_gene: -; v_gene: TRBV19; abundance: once; j_gene: TRBJ1-5; CDR3aa: CASSGPPGGGNQPQHF; CDR3nt: TGTGCCAGTAGTGGCCCCCCGGGGGGTGGCAATCAGCCCCAGCATTTT
d_gene: -; v_gene: TRBV9; abundance: -; j_gene: TRBJ2-7; CDR3aa: CASSVSGGSDYEQYF; CDR3nt: TGTGCCAGCAGCGTATCGGGGGGCTCGGACTACGAGCAGTACTTC
d_gene: TRBD1; v_gene: TRBV27; abundance: few; j_gene: TRBJ1-1; CDR3aa: CASSFGQENTEAFF; CDR3nt: TGTGCCAGCAGTTTCGGACAGGAGAACACTGAAGCTTTCTTT
d_gene: TRBD1; v_gene: TRBV5-1; abundance: -; j_gene: TRBJ1-2; CDR3aa: CASSLDTGGAGYGYTF; CDR3nt: TGCGCCAGCAGCTTGGATACAGGGGGAGCAGGCTATGGCTACACCTTC
d_gene: -; v_gene: TRBV12-3/TRBV12-4; abundance: -; j_gene: TRBJ2-1; CDR3aa: CASRGGSYNEQFF; CDR3nt: TGTGCCAGCAGAGGGGGCTCCTACAATGAGCAGTTCTTC
d_gene: TRBD1; v_gene: TRBV7-3; abundance: -; j_gene: TRBJ1-2; CDR3aa: CASSFYSRQGSPYGYTF; CDR3nt: TGTGCCAGCAGCTTTTATTCCCGACAGGGGTCGCCCTATGGCTACACCTTC
d_gene: -; v_gene: TRBV28; abundance: -; j_gene: TRBJ1-5; CDR3aa: CASTTGSQPQHF; CDR3nt: TGTGCCAGCACCACAGGGAGCCAGCCCCAGCATTTT
d_gene: -; v_gene: TRBV2; abundance: -; j_gene: TRBJ1-1; CDR3aa: CASSVRSLNTEAFF; CDR3nt: TGTGCCAGCAGCGTGAGAAGTCTGAACACTGAAGCTTTCTTT
d_gene: -; v_gene: TRBV6-4; abundance: -; j_gene: TRBJ1-4; CDR3aa: CASSDKGAVGEKLFF; CDR3nt: TGTGCCAGCAGTGACAAAGGGGCGGTTGGTGAAAAACTGTTTTTT
d_gene: -; v_gene: TRBV12-5; abundance: -; j_gene: TRBJ1-3; CDR3aa: CASGSEGGTIYF; CDR3nt: TGTGCTAGTGGGAGCGAGGGTGGTACCATATATTTT
d_gene: TRBD1; v_gene: TRBV4-1; abundance: -; j_gene: TRBJ1-2; CDR3aa: CASSPPGGSDYGYTF; CDR3nt: TGCGCCAGCAGCCCACCAGGGGGCAGCGACTATGGCTACACCTTC